Listed here is a single TCR beta chain. A few counts support this clonotype. Its binding antigen is unknown. No much larger clonotype is one base removed from it; base qualities were not supplied. Trimming removed 6 bases from V and 6 bases from J; the gene matches leave 10 bases unexplained. From the cysteine through the phenylalanine, the CDR3 covers 14 amino acids. Kept here is only the CDR3 DNA, which spans 42 bases and is read in frame from base 1. Taken from the germline V gene, the CDR1 and CDR2 loops are MNHNS and SASEGT. The data were obtained in a study of CD8 T cells in ankylosing spondylitis (TCRdb year 2017). Study-wide context: The study set out to find disease-linked TCR variants by profiling T cell receptor beta repertoires in ankylosing spondylitis patients and healthy donors. The full study cohort comprised approximately 23 ankylosing spondylitis patients and approximately 100 healthy donors. Peripheral blood was sampled, and synovial fluid was additionally collected from ankylosing spondylitis patients.

Sequenced using an Illumina HiSeq 2500. Quantitative 5'-RACE with molecular barcodes was used to prepare TCR beta libraries. On the study's bioinformatics: A new computational method, built on a probabilistic model of VDJ rearrangement, was used to identify disease-linked TCR variants. TCRdb ran its own pipeline on the public reads, namely fastp trimming at Q25 and MiXCR clone calling, and kept in-frame beta chains. When rows share a CDR3 protein, they turn into one entry using the most common DNA and genes. TCRdb, rather than the study authors, made the V and J calls. Counted in this sample were hundreds of thousands of distinct CDR3 sequences; roughly 32% of them appeared once. In total, the top ten clones hold approximately 4.4% of the sample. The research as a whole found: The disease-linked clones showed a CD8+ phenotype and occurred at relatively low frequencies in peripheral blood. Blood from ankylosing spondylitis patients appeared to be characterized by a TCR beta motif made up of under ten highly homologous amino acid variants. The disease-linked clones were reported to be significantly enriched in matched synovial fluid samples from ankylosing spondylitis patients. Some of the motif variants had been reported before in the synovial fluid and blood of reactive arthritis patients, a finding that suggests common disease-initiation mechanisms.

The sample was blood, either unsorted or a sorted T cell fraction (not recorded which). This sequence was found in a male donor with ankylosing spondylitis or in good health (not recorded which). The chain uses TRBV6-1 and TRBJ1-1; 7 central nucleotides agree with TRBD1. The bases are TGTGCCAGCAGGGGACAGTCGTGGTTGTCTGAAGCTTTCTTT. This yields the protein CASRGQSWLSEAFF.